What follows describes a single T cell receptor (beta chain). The antigen is unknown. This record belongs to a study of CD8 T cells in Susac syndrome. Study findings and constraints: It was acknowledged in the study that its TCR sequencing and HLA analysis involved a relatively small number of individuals.

The study used treatment-naive patients who had stable or active relapsing-remitting disease as multiple sclerosis controls. TEMRA cells were FACS-enriched, with CD8+ and CD4+ T cells isolated negatively. Random hexamers served to reverse transcribe about 0.45 to 1 ug RNA. Amplification of the TCR beta CDR3 was carried out by immunoSEQ multiplex PCR, which spanned a total of 54 Vbeta and 13 Jbeta segments. TCRdb re-analysed the immunoSEQ multiplex PCR reads in MiXCR, keeping a single row per CDR3 protein. Of about 200,000 distinct CDR3 sequences in the sample, approximately 95% were seen once. The sequence came from a human donor with multiple sclerosis. Sequencing was performed on CD4+ T cells from PBMCs.

The CDR3 spells CSARGEKLFF. CDR3 DNA: TGCAGCGCCCGCGGGGAAAAACTGTTTTTT. This chain uses TRBV29-1 with TRBJ1-4; D uncertain. The CDR3 is made up of 10 amino acids. In germline, CDR1 is SQVTM, CDR2 ANQGSEA. The germline V and J ends were trimmed by 7 bases and 8 bases, with 8 bases remaining between them.